This T cell receptor beta chain was sequenced for a study of T-cell memory formation after mild COVID-19. General observations from the study: CD4+ contracting clones were mainly CM and EM; CD8+ ones, EMRA. Some clones that responded were present in memory (sampled pre-infection), which suggests cross-reactive memory joined.

MiXCR was run by TCRdb on the 5' RACE reads, yielding one entry per CDR3 protein. The sample holds almost 550,000 distinct CDR3 sequences; roughly 22% are singletons and the top ten take 12%. This clonotype has only a few counts. Antigen specificity is unknown. The clonotype was recovered from an adult woman who had mild COVID-19 (a few samples of this study predate the infection). Cell type and time point are not known. Specimen: PBMCs or a T cell subset sorted from them (not recorded which).

CDR3 region: CASSPTAGNTIYF. The CDR3 nucleotides read TGCGCCAGCAGCCCCACCGCTGGAAACACCATATATTTT. The J gene is TRBJ1-3, the V gene TRBV5-1; D remains unclear. V was shortened by 4 bases and J by 2 bases, with 7 bases between the two germline ends. This CDR3 has 13 residues. Germline values: CDR1 SGHRS, CDR2 YFSETQ.